This T cell receptor beta chain was found in a study of molecular identifiers for immune sequencing clone quantification. Regarding the study as a whole: In naive cells, under 1% of molecules belonged to clones above 20 RNA copies, against over 97% in effector cells. Sizes of clones that are highly expanded could be underestimated (if identical TCR molecules share a barcode).

Bulk TCR libraries used previously described methods and listed TCR primers. TCRdb called the PCR reads again in MiXCR, with one record for every CDR3 protein. The sample contains some 590,000 distinct CDR3 sequences, 25% of which appear only once. This CDR3 region has 14 residues. The V gene's germline CDR1 is SNHLY and CDR2 FYNNEI. V lost 6 bases, J lost 8 bases, and 7 bases stayed unmatched. Naive CD8 sequencing libraries were generated from roughly 18,000 to 920,000 sorted cells, with 10%, 30% or 50% RNA as input. The table lists this clonotype with a few counts. Its antigen is as yet unknown. The receptor was isolated from a human donor in good health. Some libraries in this study had Jurkat cell RNA spiked in. The sequenced sample was naive CD8+ T cells from blood, with Jurkat cell RNA spiked in. The subset denotes: FACS-sorted CD8+CD4-CCR7+CD45RA+ naive T cells. The chain uses TRBV2 and TRBJ2-2; 9 nucleotides match TRBD1. CDR3 region: CASRDTGGMGELFF. CDR3 sequence (DNA): TGTGCCAGCAGGGATACAGGGGGCATGGGGGAGCTGTTTTTT.